This TCR beta chain was identified during a study of cytomegalovirus exposure and HLA in healthy donors. Study in general: Drawn from HLA-typed donors, approximately 86 million unique TCRs were held in an early data release. Findings of the study overall: According to an earlier analysis, most TCR beta V segments yielded productive rearrangements about 90% or about 30% of the time.

The sample holds a few counts of this clone. Antigen specificity is unknown. CDR1 is MNHEY, CDR2 SVGAGI, per germline. The CDR3 runs to 16 residues. Trimming cost V 4 bases and J 5 bases, with 18 bases left between them. 60 Vbeta and 13 Jbeta primers were used in PCR. The method was immunoSEQ multiplex PCR; TCRdb's version includes in-frame clones alone and lacks a portion of them. The table includes around 94,000 clones, roughly 80% detected once. This rearrangement joins TRBV6-5 to TRBJ2-1; D might be TRBD2 (6 bases). The source material was PBMCs. The clonotype originates from a male donor in good health and CMV-seropositive. The CDR3 sequence is CASSSLAVSANNEQFF. CDR3 DNA: TGTGCCAGCAGTTCTTTAGCGGTTTCGGCAAACAATGAGCAGTTCTTC.